This T cell receptor beta chain derives from a study of molecular identifiers for immune sequencing clone quantification. Study information: In replicates, the authors split RNA from 20,000 or 100,000 naive CD8 cells five ways and sequenced four. Study-level findings and limits: Whereas clones above 20 RNA copies held under 1% of naive-cell molecules, they held over 97% of effector molecules.

TCRdb independently ran MiXCR on the PCR reads; one entry per CDR3 protein. The sample gives some 650,000 distinct CDR3 sequences, about 20% of which show up once; 0.7% to 1% is in the top ten. Germline CDR1 and CDR2: MDHEN and SYDVKM. J lost 0 bases, V lost 5 bases, and 15 bases had no gene match. This CDR3 region has 19 residues. Sorting was used to obtain naive CD8 T cells (CD8+CD4-CCR7+CD45RA+). This clonotype appeared many times. Its cognate antigen is unknown. The genes are TRBV28 and TRBJ2-3; 9 positions match TRBD1. The TCR was taken from a human donor in good health. Some libraries in this study had Jurkat cell RNA spiked in. Sequencing was carried out using naive CD8+ T cells from blood, with Jurkat cell RNA spiked in. Subset specified: FACS-sorted CD8+CD4-CCR7+CD45RA+ naive T cells. CDR3 DNA: TGTGCCAGCAGTCCCGAAACCGGGACAGGGCTTTCTAGCACAGATACGCAGTATTTT. Protein: CASSPETGTGLSSTDTQYF.